This TCR beta chain originates from a study of blood T cell repertoires in COVID-19. The overall study: From the United States, Italy and Spain came samples of acute and convalescent COVID-19. PBMCs, B-cell-depleted T cells, or T cells provided the cDNA or gDNA that made up the material.

J lost 3 bases, V lost 5 bases, and 9 bases had no gene match. The CDR3 covers 15 residues. The germline V gene has CDR1 MNHEY and CDR2 SMNVEV (reference sequence). Under the authors' procedure: Amplification of reference gene primers was used by the study to estimate nucleated cell counts. The table came from immunoSEQ multiplex PCR; TCRdb's copy has only in-frame clones and leaves some out. D and trimming come from the DNA, and the V and J calls and clone size come from that table. This table holds 250,000 to 400,000 clones, under 90% found once. One Seattle source followed patients from active infection through their disease course.

Sequenced input: peripheral blood. This sequence originates from a woman aged 25 to 39 with COVID-19, enrolled during active disease. This chain links TRBV27 with TRBJ1-2, with 7 bases fitting TRBD1. The CDR3 DNA follows: TGTGCCAGCAGTCTCAGACAGGGTGAAGACTATGGCTACACCTTC. Translating it yields CASSLRQGEDYGYTF.